This T cell receptor beta chain was sequenced in a study of blood T cell repertoires in COVID-19. Whole-study context: Both acute and convalescent COVID-19 samples were obtained from the United States, Italy and Spain.

The repertoire was sequenced with immunoSEQ multiplex PCR; TCRdb's copy has only in-frame clones and lacks some. This sample carries almost 200,000 clones, about 89% of them seen once, and the ten largest clones take around 8.9%. Grouping used clinical history reported by participants in a survey and questionnaire. Cohort 3 donors were reported recovered after two negative PCRs, clearance, or symptom resolution. CDR3 length: 17 amino acids. V was trimmed by 0 bases and J by 0 bases, leaving 10 bases between them. In germline, CDR1 is SGHNT, CDR2 YYREEE (reference sequence). This sequence joins TRBV5-4 and TRBJ1-6, with D uncertain. Sample: PBMCs or T cells enriched from blood (not recorded which). This sequence was found in a woman aged 18-29 years who had recovered from COVID-19. The CDR3 is CASSLGGGSSYNSPLHF. The CDR3 bases are TGTGCCAGCAGCTTGGGAGGAGGGAGCTCCTATAATTCACCCCTCCACTTT.